This TCR beta chain is drawn from a study of beta chain features in type 1 diabetes. Findings and limits, study-wide: No resolution was reached here on whether HLA type influences TCRB rearrangement.

Notes on this clone: Antigen specificity is unknown.

Investigators reverse transcribed all isolated RNA, so they sequenced expressed TCRB transcripts. The method was immunoSEQ multiplex PCR; TCRdb's version includes in-frame clones alone and lacks a portion of them. The sample contains under 450,000 clones, around 14% of which appear only once. The sample consisted of naive CD4+ T cells from blood. The receptor's source is a man under 40 in good health.

This CDR3 is CASSTWGAVPTGELFF. The DNA for the CDR3 is TGTGCCAGCAGCACCTGGGGGGCGGTCCCCACCGGGGAGCTGTTTTTT. The chain uses TRBV5-4 and TRBJ2-2, with D tentatively TRBD1 or TRBD2 (6 bases each). CDR3 length: 16 amino acids. V lost 4 bases and J lost 4, with 17 bases in between. The germline CDR1 and CDR2 sequences are SGHNT and YYREEE (reference sequence).